Included here is one T cell receptor beta chain sequence, with context. Its binding antigen is unknown. Per-base quality was not reported, and no clone a single base away is much larger than it. One collaborating source in Seattle enrolled patients during active infection and followed them longitudinally through the course of disease. Each collaborating institution followed its own protocols to collect whole blood in K2EDTA tubes. For TCRbeta analysis, collaborator samples were shipped as frozen whole blood, as isolated PBMCs, or as DNA extracted from either sample type. TCRbeta CDR3 regions were amplified from genomic DNA by means of the immunoSEQ Assay, a bias-controlled multiplex PCR. The paper's processing steps were these. Nucleated cell counts per sample were estimated from amplification of reference gene primers within the assay. Sequence reads were collapsed and filtered to measure the absolute abundance of every unique TCRbeta CDR3 rearrangement. For each sample, productive Simpson clonality was calculated as the square root of Simpson's diversity index across productive rearrangements. The source is immuneACCESS, and TCRdb retained only in-frame sequences with V and J called. Part of the clones is not carried over; for the studies checked, unresolved V genes explain less than half of this, and the remainder is unexplained. That table is the source of V, J and clone size, and D and trimming were worked out from the DNA. The sample table records 220,000 or so clones; about 81% of these occur just once. The ten biggest clones cover approximately 8.4% of the sample.

This entry is derived from a study of blood T cell repertoires in COVID-19 (dated by TCRdb to 2018 to 2020). General notes on the study: Collaborator samples came from the United States, Italy and Spain and covered acute and convalescent phases of COVID-19. The prospective study material was composed of cDNA or gDNA derived from T cells, B-cell-depleted T cells, or PBMCs. Deeply sampled blood TCRbeta repertoires from subjects exposed to, actively infected with, or recovered from COVID-19 were included in the dataset. A freely available public database, intended as a resource for researchers studying the immune response to SARS-CoV-2, is where the repertoires were released. The samples were drawn from the first 160 participants of the ongoing ImmuneRACE study and from 950 to 1,500 subjects provided by 6 global collaborators. Sample metadata almost always included a de-identified subject ID, COVID-19 status, age in years and sex. HLA class I and class II types, where available, came from metadata supplied by the sample provider rather than from assay-based typing.

Study-wide findings and limitations: The amount of clinical and demographic metadata varied by source and participant and was provided uncurated.

This TCR was recovered from an elderly woman with COVID-19, enrolled during active disease. The sequencing sample was made of peripheral blood.

The DNA is TGTGCCAGCAGCGTCGGGATACACTCAGATACGCAGTATTTT. This encodes CASSVGIHSDTQYF. The V and J genes are TRBV9 and TRBJ2-3; TRBD2 might be the D gene, on 5 matching bases. Looking up the germline V gene yields CDR1 SGDLS and CDR2 YYNGEE. The CDR3 sequence holds 14 residues, the cysteine and phenylalanine included. Solely the CDR3 DNA is kept, with 42 bases framed from the first base. At the junction V is shortened by 2 bases and J by 4 bases, with 11 bases in between.